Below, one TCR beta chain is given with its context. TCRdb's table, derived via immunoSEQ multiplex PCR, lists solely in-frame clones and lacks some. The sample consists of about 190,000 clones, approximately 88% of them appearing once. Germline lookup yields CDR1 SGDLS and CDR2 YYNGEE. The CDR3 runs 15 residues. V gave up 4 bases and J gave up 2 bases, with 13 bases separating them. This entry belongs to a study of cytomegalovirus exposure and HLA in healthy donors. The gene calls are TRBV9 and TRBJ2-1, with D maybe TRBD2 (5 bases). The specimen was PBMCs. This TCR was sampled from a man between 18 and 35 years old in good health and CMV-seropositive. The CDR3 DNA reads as TGTGCCAGCAGCAAAAGCGGTTCAGCCTACAATGAGCAGTTCTTC. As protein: CASSKSGSAYNEQFF.